One and the same sample provided the 32 T cell receptor beta chains below, sequenced in a study of long-term antiretroviral therapy in people with HIV. Assay version v3.0 of immunoSEQ was used, and it was run at survey level. This table comes from immunoSEQ multiplex PCR, and its TCRdb copy is limited to in-frame clones, with some not included. This sample yields about 21,000 clones, of which more than 75% are seen a single time; 3.5% belongs to the top ten. This sample comprised unsorted PBMCs, obtained 2.3 years after starting antiretroviral therapy. These receptors originate from a man in his 60s with HIV.

The V gene is TRBV5-1, the J gene TRBJ2-3, with D possibly being TRBD1 (5 bases). Germline V gives CDR1 SGHRS, CDR2 YFSETQ. The V end was cut by 0 bases, the J end by 2 bases, with 7 bases between. The CDR3 extends over 14 amino acids. CDR3 in amino acids: CASSLEGYTDTQYF. DNA for the CDR3: TGCGCCAGCAGCTTGGAGGGGTACACAGATACGCAGTATTTT.

The genes are TRBV16 and TRBJ2-4, with D perhaps TRBD1 (5 bases). V was pared by 2 bases and J by 7 bases, with 24 bases between. Germline V lookup: CDR1 KGHSY, CDR2 FQNENV. The CDR3 has 18 amino acids. CDR3 nucleotide sequence: TGTGCCAGCAGCCAAGCAAGAGCAGGGAACCCCTCAACGAACATTCAGTACTTC. Its translation: CASSQARAGNPSTNIQYF.

This clone was recorded once. The junction shows a germline mismatch at one end, possibly a read error. The V and J genes are TRBV2 and TRBJ2-2; no definite D call. The germline V gene encodes CDR1 SNHLY and CDR2 FYNNEI. This CDR3 contains 13 residues. The CDR3 loop reads CAGSEVGSGELFF. CDR3 sequence (DNA): TGTGCCGGCAGTGAAGTAGGGTCCGGGGAGCTGTTTTTT.

The gene calls are TRBV19 and TRBJ2-3; 10 bases match TRBD2. CDR3 length: 15 amino acids. Germline V gene lookup returns CDR1 LNHDA and CDR2 SQIVND (reference sequence). The trim removed 5 bases at V and 3 bases at J, leaving 5 bases unmatched. CDR3 protein: CASSVASGRTDTQYF. DNA of the CDR3: TGTGCCAGTAGTGTGGCTAGCGGGAGAACAGATACGCAGTATTTT.

The chain recombines TRBV28 with TRBJ1-5, with D unresolved. CDR3 length: 16 residues. Germline lookup yields CDR1 MDHEN and CDR2 SYDVKM. Between the trimmed V and J ends, which lost 6 bases and 0 bases, there was a span of 15 bases. The CDR3 here is CASSPRMTHSNQPQHF. Written as DNA, the CDR3 is TGTGCCAGCAGCCCCCGCATGACCCATAGCAATCAGCCCCAGCATTTT.

This chain connects TRBV4-3 to TRBJ2-2, with 9 bases identical to TRBD2. Trimming took 2 bases from V and 0 from J; bases not matched to a gene: 7. The length of the CDR3 is 18 residues. The germline CDR1 and CDR2 sequences are LGHNA and YSLEER. Written as DNA, the CDR3 is TGCGCCAGCAGCCAAAAGAGCGGGGGGTTCGCGAACACCGGGGAGCTGTTTTTT. Translating it yields CASSQKSGGFANTGELFF.

CDR3 in DNA: TGTGCCATAAAGGACAGGGCAACTAATGAAAAACTGTTTTTT. This codes for CAIKDRATNEKLFF. The rearrangement links TRBV10-3 to TRBJ1-4; 8 bases are a match to TRBD1. V was pared by 9 bases and J by 0 bases, with 3 bases of the junction left unmatched. This CDR3 comprises 14 residues. Germline V gene lookup returns CDR1 ENHRY and CDR2 SYGVKD.

The CDR3 DNA reads as TGTGCCAGTAGTTACTCCTACGAGCAGTACTTC. This codes for CASSYSYEQYF. V gene TRBV19 combines with J gene TRBJ2-7; D gene ambiguous. There are 11 residues in the CDR3. V was cut by 5 bases and J by 0 bases, with 2 bases left in between. Germline values: CDR1 LNHDA, CDR2 SQIVND (reference sequence).

This sequence joins TRBV15 and TRBJ2-5; 8 nucleotides align to TRBD1. Trimming took 5 bases from V and 4 from J; bases not matched to a gene: 9. From germline, CDR1 is LNHNV and CDR2 YYDKDF (reference sequence). This CDR3 region has 15 residues. CDR3 coding DNA: TGTGCCACCAGCGCAACCGGGACAGGTGGAGAGACCCAGTACTTC. Its translation is CATSATGTGGETQYF.

The chain has TRBV6-5 and TRBJ2-3; D is uncertain. Looked up from germline, CDR1 is MNHEY and CDR2 is SVGAGI. The CDR3 sequence is 12 residues long. V was pared by 6 bases and J by 2 bases, with 6 bases between. DNA for the CDR3: TGTGCCAGCAGAACCGACACAGATACGCAGTATTTT. Translating it yields CASRTDTDTQYF.

In this sample, this clone turned up once. The V and J genes are TRBV29-1 and TRBJ2-3, with TRBD2 matching 12 bases. Trimming removed 7 bases from V and 4 bases from J; junction bases left unmatched: 6. The CDR3 has 14 amino acids. Germline V lookup: CDR1 SQVTM, CDR2 ANQGSEA. The DNA for the CDR3 is TGCAGCGCCAAAACTAGCGGGGGGTCAGATACGCAGTATTTT. Its protein product is CSAKTSGGSDTQYF.

This sequence joins TRBV18 and TRBJ1-1; 10 nucleotides align to TRBD1. CDR3 length: 15 residues. The J segment lost 6 bases and the V segment lost 0 bases, leaving 4 bases of the junction unmatched. Per the germline V gene, CDR1 is KGHSH and CDR2 is LQKENI. This CDR3 reads CASSPPSGQGSEAFF. DNA for the CDR3: TGTGCCAGCTCACCACCGTCGGGACAGGGGTCTGAAGCTTTCTTT.

This clone was recorded only once. CDR3 residues: CASSQWLAGGLSSYNEQFF. In nucleotides, the CDR3 is TGCGCCAGCAGCCAATGGCTAGCGGGGGGCCTAAGCTCCTACAATGAGCAGTTCTTC. This chain connects TRBV4-3 to TRBJ2-1, with TRBD2 matching 11 bases. Germline CDR1 reads LGHNA; CDR2 reads YSLEER. The V segment lost 2 bases and the J segment 0 bases; nucleotides outside the gene matches: 9. The CDR3 loop spans 19 amino acids.

This sequence joins TRBV7-9 and TRBJ2-7; the match to TRBD1 covers 8 bases. CDR3 length equals 18 residues. V lost 5 bases and J lost 5; bases outside the gene matches: 20. CDR1 and CDR2 from the germline V gene are SEHNR and FQNEAQ (reference sequence). The CDR3 loop is CASSPLTRDRGDRNEQYF. The CDR3 DNA sequence: TGTGCCAGCAGCCCTCTTACTCGCGACAGGGGCGACAGGAACGAGCAGTACTTC.

The sample holds a few counts of this clone. V gene TRBV15 combines with J gene TRBJ1-2; no firm D call. The CDR3 totals 15 residues. V was cut by 3 bases and J by 0 bases, with 11 bases left in between. The germline CDR1 and CDR2 sequences are LNHNV and YYDKDF (reference sequence). The CDR3 coding sequence is TGTGCCACCAGCAGTATTCTGGGCGCTAACTATGGCTACACCTTC. It encodes CATSSILGANYGYTF.

The chain is built from TRBV4-3 and TRBJ2-7; possibly TRBD1 for D (6 bases). Per germline, CDR1 LGHNA and CDR2 YSLEER. This CDR3 is 16 amino acids long. V was clipped by 0 bases and J by 5 bases, with 17 bases between them. Written as DNA, the CDR3 is TGCGCCAGCAGCCAAGATCTCGCCAGGGACAAGAACGAGCAGTACTTC. This translates into CASSQDLARDKNEQYF.

This chain uses TRBV5-1 with TRBJ2-6; D may match TRBD1 or TRBD2 (5 bases each). V was cut by 4 bases and J by 3 bases, with 14 bases left in between. The CDR3 is 16 amino acids. Germline CDR1 reads SGHRS; CDR2 reads YFSETQ. In DNA, the CDR3 is TGCGCCAGCAGCCTCGGGACGCACTATGGGGCCAACGTCCTGACTTTC. It codes for CASSLGTHYGANVLTF.

This rearrangement joins TRBV29-1 to TRBJ2-1; TRBD1 might be the D (6 bases). CDR3 length equals 14 residues. V was clipped by 6 bases and J by 10 bases, with 22 bases between them. The germline V gene encodes CDR1 SQVTM and CDR2 ANQGSEA. The CDR3 DNA sequence: TGCAGCGTGACGACCCCGGACAGCTCGAGCGAGCAGTTCTTC. Its translation is CSVTTPDSSSEQFF.

The rearrangement uses TRBV4-1 and TRBJ1-5; D ambiguous. CDR3 length: 15 amino acids. The V gene's germline CDR1 is MGHRA and CDR2 YSYEKL. With 0 bases removed from V and 3 bases from J, the gap between germline ends came to 9 bases. CDR3 bases: TGCGCCAGCAGCCAAGAAGTCCGGGCCAATCAGCCCCAGCATTTT. Its translation: CASSQEVRANQPQHF.

J is TRBJ2-2 and V is TRBV7-3; D is ambiguous. Trimming stripped 3 bases from V and 4 bases from J, with 3 bases between. CDR3 length: 12 amino acids. The germline V gene has CDR1 SGHTA and CDR2 FQGTGA. The DNA of the CDR3 is TGTGCCAGCAGCTTCGGCACCGGGGAGCTGTTTTTT. Its protein is CASSFGTGELFF.

This rearrangement joins TRBV7-9 to TRBJ2-7; D is perhaps TRBD1 or TRBD2 (6 bases each). Trimming shortened V by 8 bases and J by 2 bases, and 16 bases separated the two germline ends. CDR3 length: 14 amino acids. In germline, CDR1 is SEHNR, CDR2 FQNEAQ (reference sequence). CDR3 nucleotide sequence: TGTGCCAGCGCCCCCCAGGGGAGGACCTACGAGCAGTACTTC. It encodes CASAPQGRTYEQYF.

V and J are TRBV2 and TRBJ2-7; 8 bases agree with TRBD2. Germline V lookup: CDR1 SNHLY, CDR2 FYNNEI. The junction had 10 bases not matched to a gene; V was cut back by 4 bases and J by 2 bases. This CDR3 is 16 amino acids long. The CDR3: CASSGGAGGLPYEQYF. As DNA, the CDR3 is TGTGCCAGCAGTGGGGGGGCGGGAGGCCTTCCCTACGAGCAGTACTTC.

This clone was seen more than once but under ten times. A junction boundary mismatches the germline segment, possibly from a read error. This sequence joins TRBV7-8 and TRBJ2-2, with D uncertain. The CDR3 has 14 amino acids. Germline CDR1 and CDR2: SGHVS and FQNEAQ. CDR3 sequence (DNA): TGTGCCAGCAGCTCCGACCCAAGAACCGGTGAGCTGTTTTTT. Encoded protein: CASSSDPRTGELFF.

The chain is built from TRBV4-3 and TRBJ2-1; TRBD2 aligns across 12 bases. V shed 1 base, J shed 6 bases, and the junction held 4 bases outside the gene matches. Germline V gene sequence: CDR1 LGHNA, CDR2 YSLEER. This CDR3 spans 16 amino acids. CDR3 in amino acids: CASSQALAGGRNEQFF. CDR3 sequence (DNA): TGCGCCAGCAGCCAAGCGCTAGCGGGGGGGCGCAATGAGCAGTTCTTC.

In its sample, this clone was seen once. The chain joins TRBV2 to TRBJ2-1, with D possibly being TRBD1 (6 bases). This CDR3 region has 13 residues. V was pared by 5 bases and J by 10 bases, with 15 bases between. Germline-derived CDR1 and CDR2 are SNHLY and FYNNEI. The CDR3 is CASSQGRVNEQFF. The CDR3 coding sequence is TGTGCCAGCAGTCAGGGGCGGGTCAACGAGCAGTTCTTC.

The chain links TRBV4-2 to TRBJ2-1; 8 bases are a match to TRBD2. V trimming: 0 bases; J trimming: 8 bases; junction bases outside the gene matches: 3. CDR3 length equals 14 residues. The germline gives CDR1 LGHNA, CDR2 YNFKEQ. The CDR3 bases are TGTGCCAGCAGCCAAGACAGGACTAGCCATGAGCAGTTCTTC. Translation gives CASSQDRTSHEQFF.

This sequence joins TRBV28 and TRBJ2-5, with D uncertain. V shed 6 bases and J shed 5 bases, with 10 bases lying between them. The CDR3 is 12 residues long. From germline, CDR1 is MDHEN and CDR2 SYDVKM. CDR3 nucleotide sequence: TGTGCCAGCAGCCCAACCGGGGAGACCCAGTACTTC. This gives the protein CASSPTGETQYF.

This sequence joins TRBV11-2 and TRBJ2-1, with D perhaps TRBD1 (6 bases). Germline CDR1 SGHAT, CDR2 FQNNGV. Trimming pared 0 bases from V and 4 bases from J, leaving 13 bases between. The CDR3 runs 16 residues. CDR3 bases: TGTGCCAGCAGCTTAGATGGCAGGGGTGGATACAATGAGCAGTTCTTC. Amino acids: CASSLDGRGGYNEQFF. Variable domain in full (rest from reference TRBV11-2 and TRBJ2-1): EAGVAQSPRYKIIEKRQSVAFWCNPISGHATLYWYQQILGQGPKLLIQFQNNGVVDDSQLPKDRFSAERLKGVDSTLKIQPAKLEDSAVYLCASSLDGRGGYNEQFFGPGTRLTVL.

This chain connects TRBV29-1 to TRBJ1-1; TRBD1 matches 11 bases. Germline CDR1 reads SQVTM; CDR2 reads ANQGSEA. The V segment lost 3 bases and the J segment 2 bases; nucleotides outside the gene matches: 11. The CDR3 sequence is 17 residues long. This CDR3 reads CSVDGPRDRGYNTEAFF. The CDR3 DNA is TGCAGCGTTGATGGCCCCCGGGACAGGGGGTACAACACTGAAGCTTTCTTT.

The rearrangement links TRBV9 to TRBJ2-6; a weak D match, TRBD1 (6 bases). The germline V gene has CDR1 SGDLS and CDR2 YYNGEE. The CDR3 loop spans 18 amino acids. V lost 2 bases and J 2 bases, leaving 17 bases between the germline ends. CDR3 in DNA: TGTGCCAGCAGCGTCCCCACTAAGGGGGAAGCTGGGGCCAACGTCCTGACTTTC. Amino acid sequence: CASSVPTKGEAGANVLTF.

The J gene is TRBJ2-1, the V gene TRBV2; either TRBD1 or TRBD2 may supply D (5 bases each). CDR3 length equals 13 residues. The germline V gene has CDR1 SNHLY and CDR2 FYNNEI. The ends were cut back, 6 bases at V and 7 bases at J, with 13 bases in the middle. CDR3 nucleotide sequence: TGTGCCAGCAGCGGGGACCTAGTAAATGAGCAGTTCTTC. Translating it yields CASSGDLVNEQFF.

The V call is TRBV9, the J call TRBJ1-2; a weak D match, TRBD1 (5 bases). The length of the CDR3 is 15 residues. Trimming took 3 bases from V and 3 from J, leaving 15 bases between them. Per germline, CDR1 SGDLS and CDR2 YYNGEE. CDR3 in amino acids: CASSAWGSRDYGYTF. The CDR3 bases are TGTGCCAGCAGCGCCTGGGGGTCGAGGGACTATGGCTACACCTTC.